The 15 T cell receptor beta chains in this list originate from one sample, sequenced in a study of T cell responses to AZD1222 COVID-19 vaccine. TCRdb keeps only in-frame clones here, not all; method: immunoSEQ multiplex PCR. The repertoire holds tens of thousands of clones, with approximately 83% as singletons. This specimen consisted of peripheral blood, obtained on day 0 of AZD1222 vaccination. All receptors come from an adult in good health.

The chain carries TRBV2 and TRBJ1-2, with unresolved D. V lost 5 bases and J 3 bases, leaving 13 bases between the germline ends. The CDR3 contains 14 residues. Germline values: CDR1 SNHLY, CDR2 FYNNEI. This chain's CDR3 is CASSTGLEDYGYTF. CDR3 nucleotide sequence: TGTGCCAGCAGTACGGGCCTCGAAGACTATGGCTACACCTTC.

The CDR3 DNA reads TGTGCCAGCAGCCTCCCCCTCGGGGTGGGGGAGCTGTTTTTT. Its translation: CASSLPLGVGELFF. The rearrangement joins TRBV7-2 to TRBJ2-2; D is perhaps TRBD2 (5 bases). The germline V gene has CDR1 SGHTA and CDR2 FQGNSA. V was pared by 5 bases and J by 8 bases, with 15 bases between. The CDR3 totals 14 residues.

The rearrangement links TRBV6-1 to TRBJ2-2; the D is unclear. CDR3 length equals 13 residues. Germline lookup yields CDR1 MNHNS and CDR2 SASEGT. Trimming removed 2 bases at V and 6 bases at J, with 7 bases between. CDR3 in DNA: TGTGCCAGCAGTGAATTGGGGTCCGGGGAGCTGTTTTTT. It encodes CASSELGSGELFF.

This clone was observed a handful of times. This chain joins TRBV7-9 and TRBJ2-7, with 7 positions matching TRBD2. CDR3 size: 13 residues. V trimming: 5 bases; J trimming: 2 bases; junction bases outside the gene matches: 3. Germline V lookup: CDR1 SEHNR, CDR2 FQNEAQ (reference sequence). The CDR3 DNA follows: TGTGCCAGCAGCCGAACTAGCGCCTACGAGCAGTACTTC. Its translation is CASSRTSAYEQYF.

This chain joins TRBV6-5 and TRBJ2-7; 10 nucleotides match TRBD2. Germline trimming cut 7 bases from V and 5 bases from J; bases unmatched to any gene: 11. Germline assignment: CDR1 MNHEY and CDR2 SVGAGI. The CDR3 runs 15 residues. CDR3 residues: CASKASGSSVNEQYF. In nucleotides, the CDR3 is TGTGCCAGCAAGGCTAGCGGGAGCTCAGTGAACGAGCAGTACTTC.

The chain is built from TRBV25-1 and TRBJ2-1; tentative D call: TRBD2 (6 bases). The CDR3 totals 16 residues. Germline V gene lookup returns CDR1 MGHDK and CDR2 SYGVNS. The V gene lost 3 bases and the J gene lost 5 bases, with 17 bases spanning the gap. This chain's CDR3 is CASSDPNTRGNNEQFF. The CDR3 DNA follows: TGTGCCAGCAGTGACCCTAACACACGGGGGAACAATGAGCAGTTCTTC.

This chain's CDR3 is CASSVLGVTDTQYF. As DNA, the CDR3 is TGTGCCAGCAGCGTATTGGGAGTCACAGATACGCAGTATTTT. The chain has TRBV9 and TRBJ2-3; tentative D call: TRBD2 (5 bases). Per germline, CDR1 SGDLS and CDR2 YYNGEE. The CDR3 has 14 residues. Trimming cost V 1 base and J 2 bases, with 8 bases left between them.

This clone was counted a single time. One end of the junction does not line up with germline, which may come from a read error. The chain joins TRBV6-1 to TRBJ2-3; TRBD1 or TRBD2 may be the D gene (6 bases each). The germline V gene encodes CDR1 MNHNS and CDR2 SASEGT. The CDR3 sequence is 14 residues long. CDR3 loop: CASIEWGARDTQYF. CDR3 DNA: TGTGCCAGCATTGAATGGGGGGCTCGAGATACGCAGTATTTT.

The CDR3 DNA follows: TGTGCCACGACCCAAGGGGACAAAAACAATGAGCAGTTCTTC. It codes for CATTQGDKNNEQFF. The chain combines TRBV10-3 with TRBJ2-1, with a weak D call TRBD1 (6 bases). The germline V gene has CDR1 ENHRY and CDR2 SYGVKD. This CDR3 spans 14 amino acids. The V end lost 10 bases, the J end lost 5 bases, and 18 bases lay between the germline ends.

The genes are TRBV19 and TRBJ1-5; D ambiguous. The CDR3 runs to 13 residues. The germline CDR1 and CDR2 sequences are LNHDA and SQIVND (reference sequence). Trimming removed 3 bases at V and 7 bases at J, with 10 bases between. The CDR3 spells CASSIRSRQPQHF. The CDR3 DNA follows: TGTGCCAGTAGTATTCGATCCCGGCAGCCCCAGCATTTT.

The gene calls are TRBV6-4 and TRBJ2-3; maybe TRBD2 (6 bases). Deletions cut 2 bases from V and 3 bases from J, with 6 bases between. CDR3 length equals 13 residues. Germline assignment: CDR1 MRHNA and CDR2 SNTAGT. The CDR3 reads CASSDGTTDTQYF. CDR3 in DNA: TGTGCCAGCAGTGACGGGACTACAGATACGCAGTATTTT.

Only one count was recorded for this clone. The chain couples TRBV9 to TRBJ1-1; perhaps TRBD1 as D (5 bases). CDR1 SGDLS and CDR2 YYNGEE come from the germline V gene. The CDR3 length is 14 residues. Trimming shortened V by 4 bases and J by 4 bases, and 14 bases separated the two germline ends. CDR3 sequence (DNA): TGTGCCAGCAGCTTCTCGGGGGGATTCACTGAAGCTTTCTTT. This translates into CASSFSGGFTEAFF.

The chain recombines TRBV4-2 with TRBJ2-3, with D perhaps TRBD2 (6 bases). From germline, CDR1 is LGHNA and CDR2 YNFKEQ. This CDR3 is built from 15 residues. The germline V and J ends were trimmed by 0 bases and 3 bases, with 10 bases remaining between them. CDR3 residues: CASSQEAAGTDTQYF. CDR3 DNA: TGTGCCAGCAGCCAAGAAGCGGCGGGGACAGATACGCAGTATTTT.

This clone was counted between two and nine times. CDR3 sequence (DNA): TGTGCCACCAGTGACTACTACGGTGGGGGCTACACCTTC. This gives the protein CATSDYYGGGYTF. The chain has TRBV24-1 and TRBJ1-2; unclear D gene. Germline V lookup: CDR1 KGHDR, CDR2 SFDVKD. Trimming stripped 4 bases from V and 8 bases from J, with 13 bases between. The length of the CDR3 is 13 residues.

The chain recombines TRBV13 with TRBJ2-2; 13 bases agree with TRBD2. V lost 6 bases and J lost 5; bases outside the gene matches: 15. CDR1 and CDR2 (germline): PRHDT, FYEKMQ (reference sequence). The CDR3 contains 19 residues. This chain's CDR3 is CASREPGLAGRLGTGELFF. The CDR3, as DNA: TGTGCCAGCAGAGAGCCGGGACTAGCGGGACGACTCGGTACCGGGGAGCTGTTTTTT.